These T cell receptor beta chains were read from a single sample in a study of post-analysis software for immune sequencing data. TCRdb ran MiXCR on the PCR reads and lists one entry per CDR3 protein. The table records hundreds of thousands of distinct CDR3 sequences, 25% to 30% of them present only once. Sequenced sample: blood. Receptors were obtained from a girl between 5 and 17 years old with multiple sclerosis. Both conserved end residues are part of each CDR3.

V: TRBV24-1
J: TRBJ1-5
CDR3: CATSDNRDSANQPQHF

V: TRBV6-4
J: TRBJ2-3
CDR3: CASSVTAWGSDTQYF

V: TRBV6-5
J: TRBJ2-1
CDR3: CASSYFGQAAAYGEQFF

V: TRBV2
J: TRBJ2-1
CDR3: CASTGSSSQFF

V: TRBV29-1
J: TRBJ2-3
CDR3: CSAGDRGFTDTQYF

V: TRBV6-1
J: TRBJ1-5
CDR3: CASSETSVRGSTQHF

V: TRBV15
J: TRBJ2-1
CDR3: CATSRGRVSMNEQFF

V: TRBV5-1
J: TRBJ2-3
CDR3: CASSRPSRTQYF

V: TRBV10-3
J: TRBJ1-1
CDR3: CAISFGQSTEAFF

V: TRBV4-3
J: TRBJ2-7
CDR3: CASSQDTATPSYEQYF

V: TRBV2
J: TRBJ1-1
CDR3: CASSESSRNTEAFF

V: TRBV6-2/TRBV6-3
J: TRBJ2-6
CDR3: CASSYGEGNSGANALTF

V: TRBV4-3
J: TRBJ2-7
CDR3: CASSQDSGTGYEQYF

V: TRBV7-2
J: TRBJ2-7
CDR3: CASSFLDRGPHEQYF

V: TRBV5-5
J: TRBJ2-7
CDR3: CASRIGVRTGTYEQYF

V: TRBV28
J: TRBJ1-1
CDR3: CASSSPRGQGTEAFF

V: TRBV14
J: TRBJ1-5
CDR3: CASSQWGQPQHF

V: TRBV5-5
J: TRBJ1-2
CDR3: CASSSGTGPFGYGYTF

V: TRBV2
J: TRBJ2-2
CDR3: CASSGLTSGGPNTGELFF

V: TRBV12-3/TRBV12-4
J: TRBJ2-1
CDR3: CASSFSRVRNEQFF

V: TRBV6-4
J: TRBJ2-1
CDR3: CASSRGGLYNEQFF

V: TRBV5-1
J: TRBJ1-2
CDR3: CASSLAIEGHGYTF

V: TRBV14
J: TRBJ1-2
CDR3: CASSQQGALGYTF

V: TRBV2
J: TRBJ2-3
CDR3: CASRFPGTADTQYF

V: TRBV7-9
J: TRBJ2-5
CDR3: CASNNPGERETQYF

V: TRBV6-6
J: TRBJ1-4
CDR3: CASRNADRVLGEKLFF

V: TRBV9
J: TRBJ2-7
CDR3: CASSASGHSHEQYF

V: TRBV28
J: TRBJ2-6
CDR3: CASRAYGANVLTF

V: TRBV4-1
J: TRBJ1-5
CDR3: CASSQRTENNQPQHF

V: TRBV4-3
J: TRBJ2-3
CDR3: CASSQGNTDTQYF

V: TRBV7-2
J: TRBJ2-5
CDR3: CASSPSGRAGETQYF

V: TRBV6-6
J: TRBJ1-6
CDR3: CASSYAGAAGNSPLHF

V: TRBV11-2
J: TRBJ2-3
CDR3: CASSLASGQGSDTQYF

V: TRBV6-6
J: TRBJ2-7
CDR3: CASSPTSTGSSYEQYF

V: TRBV7-2
J: TRBJ1-5
CDR3: CASSNRGNQPQHF

V: TRBV7-6
J: TRBJ1-6
CDR3: CASSLAQGANSPLHF

V: TRBV6-6
J: TRBJ2-3
CDR3: CATADLQPQGGDTQYF

V: TRBV29-1
J: TRBJ1-1
CDR3: CSVTPGQIFMNTEAFF

V: TRBV10-3
J: TRBJ2-5
CDR3: CAIKDGTQETQYF

V: TRBV2
J: TRBJ1-2
CDR3: CASYADRVTGYTF

V: TRBV13
J: TRBJ1-2
CDR3: CASSLKDRAYGYTF